The clone carrying this T cell receptor (beta chain) has at least ten counts. TCRdb re-analysed the 5' RACE reads in MiXCR, keeping a single row per CDR3 protein. The sample lists fewer than 85,000 distinct CDR3 sequences, 12% occurring once. The data belong to a study of early T cells in non-severe SARS-CoV-2 infection. The CDR3 length is 13 residues. CDR1 SQVTM and CDR2 ANQGSEA come from the germline V gene. V gave up 4 bases and J gave up 3 bases, with 13 bases separating them. Specimen: whole blood. The chain links TRBV29-1 to TRBJ2-7, with D tentatively TRBD1 (5 bases). The sequence derives from an adult who was a healthcare worker with PCR-confirmed SARS-CoV-2 infection or an uninfected control (not recorded which). The DNA for the CDR3 is TGCAGCGTTGCCATCGACAGAGACTACGAGCAGTACTTC. This codes for CSVAIDRDYEQYF.